The 28 T cell receptor beta chains in this list originate from one sample, sequenced in a study of T cells expressing NK-cell markers. For each CDR3 protein, TCRdb gives one entry from its re-call of the 5' RACE reads, without DNA. This repertoire comprises 300,000 to 500,000 distinct CDR3 sequences; its ten largest clones make up 9.5% to 12%. Sequencing was done on a sample of blood T cells: a sorted CD56 or NKG2C T cell subset, CD4+ or CD8+ T cells, or bulk PBMC T cells (not recorded which). The receptors here all came from a woman in her 50s in good health.

The chain employs TRBV10-3 and TRBJ2-3. The CDR3 sequence is 13 residues long. Germline CDR1 is ENHRY and CDR2 is SYGVKD. The CDR3 is CAITFDSTDTQYF.

This chain links TRBV29-1 with TRBJ1-3; checking the TCRdb D call of TRBD1 is not possible without DNA. The V gene's germline CDR1 is SQVTM and CDR2 ANQGSEA. The CDR3 has 13 residues. CDR3 region: CSVEGQGANTIYF. Based on the CDR3 plus reference TRBV29-1 and TRBJ1-3, the full variable domain is SAVISQKPSRDICQRGTSLTIQCQVDSQVTMMFWYRQQPGQSLTLIATANQGSEATYESGFVIDKFPISRPNLTFSTLTVSNMSPEDSSIYLCSVEGQGANTIYFGEGSWLTVV.

This CDR3 reads CSVRREALNEQFF. The V call is TRBV29-1, the J call TRBJ2-1; TCRdb's D call of TRBD2 is untestable without DNA. CDR1 is SQVTM, CDR2 ANQGSEA, per germline. The CDR3 runs 13 residues.

V and J are TRBV6-5 and TRBJ2-1; absent DNA, TCRdb's TRBD1 call cannot be checked. This CDR3 spans 15 amino acids. Germline CDR1 is MNHEY and CDR2 is SVGAGI. The CDR3: CASSQGAVPNNEQFF.

The rearrangement links TRBV14 to TRBJ2-1; the TRBD1 assignment by TCRdb is unverifiable without DNA. Germline V gives CDR1 SGHDN, CDR2 FVKESK. The CDR3 is made up of 15 amino acids. CDR3 amino acids: CASSPTGQGVYEQFF.

This chain joins TRBV20-1 and TRBJ2-2; the TCRdb call, TRBD1, lacks DNA for checking. The CDR3 consists of 14 residues. The germline gives CDR1 DFQATT, CDR2 SNEGSKA (reference sequence). The CDR3 region is CSARGPWPTGELFF.

V usage is TRBV21-1 and J usage is TRBJ1-2. TRBV21-1 is flagged as a pseudogene. This CDR3 comprises 15 residues. The CDR3: CASCRAIGFLNGYTF.

CDR3: CASSGRGTEKLYGYTF. This chain links TRBV25-1 with TRBJ1-2; with no DNA, the TCRdb D assignment of TRBD1 cannot be verified. Germline CDR1 MGHDK, CDR2 SYGVNS. The CDR3 extends over 16 amino acids.

The chain links TRBV9 to TRBJ2-5; TCRdb gives TRBD1 as the D gene, but with no DNA this cannot be confirmed. Germline assignment: CDR1 SGDLS and CDR2 YYNGEE. The CDR3 spans 16 residues. The CDR3 sequence is CASSVGDRVYQETQYF. Looking up the rest from reference TRBV9 and TRBJ2-5 gives the full variable domain: DSGVTQTPKHLITATGQRVTLRCSPRSGDLSVYWYQQSLDQGLQFLIQYYNGEERAKGNILERFSAQQFPDLHSELNLSSLELGDSALYFCASSVGDRVYQETQYFGPGTRLLVL.

The chain has TRBV10-3 and TRBJ2-4; the TCRdb D gene call, TRBD1, has no DNA to confirm it. The CDR3 extends over 14 amino acids. CDR1 ENHRY and CDR2 SYGVKD come from the germline V gene. The CDR3 reads CAISEGGTARIQYF.

V and J are TRBV6-6 and TRBJ2-5; TCRdb returns TRBD1, unconfirmable since there is no DNA. CDR3 size: 12 residues. Germline lookup yields CDR1 MNHNY and CDR2 SVGAGI (reference sequence). The CDR3 region is CASSDRGETQYF.

This chain links TRBV5-5 with TRBJ2-1; TCRdb's assignment of TRBD1 cannot be checked, as there is no DNA. The CDR3 is 13 amino acids. CDR1 and CDR2 from the germline V gene are SGHKS and YYEKEE (reference sequence). The CDR3 loop is CASSFGQGTEQFF.

V usage is TRBV6-1 and J usage is TRBJ1-2; the D call of TRBD1 rests on TCRdb alone, since no DNA is present to check it. CDR3 length: 15 amino acids. CDR1 is MNHNS, CDR2 SASEGT, per germline. The CDR3 sequence is CASFPIRGANYGYTF.

V and J are TRBV15 and TRBJ2-5; TCRdb's D gene call, TRBD1, goes unchecked for lack of DNA. This CDR3 spans 12 amino acids. The germline gives CDR1 LNHNV, CDR2 YYDKDF (reference sequence). Here the CDR3 reads CATSSRGETQYF. Using reference TRBV15 and TRBJ2-5 for the parts outside the CDR3, the full variable domain is DAMVIQNPRYQVTQFGKPVTLSCSQTLNHNVMYWYQQKSSQAPKLLFHYYDKDFNNEADTPDNFQSRRPNTSFCFLDIRSPGLGDTAMYLCATSSRGETQYFGPGTRLLVL.

V and J are TRBV4-1 and TRBJ2-3; TCRdb indicates TRBD2, and absent DNA this call remains unverified. The CDR3 sequence is 16 residues long. Germline lookup yields CDR1 MGHRA and CDR2 YSYEKL. This CDR3 reads CASSQAGAGYTDTQYF.

The genes are TRBV5-1 and TRBJ2-7; checking the TCRdb D call of TRBD1 is not possible without DNA. Germline-derived CDR1 and CDR2 are SGHRS and YFSETQ. The CDR3 sequence is 18 residues long. This CDR3 reads CASSLEWDRDRDLYEQYF. The full variable domain, its missing parts supplied by reference TRBV5-1 and TRBJ2-7, is KAGVTQTPRYLIKTRGQQVTLSCSPISGHRSVSWYQQTPGQGLQFLFEYFSETQRNKGNFPGRFSGRQFSNSRSEMNVSTLELGDSALYLCASSLEWDRDRDLYEQYFGPGTRLTVT.

This chain uses TRBV5-1 with TRBJ2-5; the D gene TCRdb calls, TRBD2, cannot be checked with no DNA. The CDR3 sequence is 14 residues long. Germline V lookup: CDR1 SGHRS, CDR2 YFSETQ. This chain's CDR3 is CASSLRTPLETQYF. The full variable domain, in which reference TRBV5-1 and TRBJ2-5 provide the parts outside the CDR3, is KAGVTQTPRYLIKTRGQQVTLSCSPISGHRSVSWYQQTPGQGLQFLFEYFSETQRNKGNFPGRFSGRQFSNSRSEMNVSTLELGDSALYLCASSLRTPLETQYFGPGTRLLVL.

V gene TRBV6-1 combines with J gene TRBJ2-1; TCRdb calls TRBD1, which cannot be checked without DNA. From germline, CDR1 is MNHNS and CDR2 SASEGT. This CDR3 is built from 15 residues. CDR3 loop: CASSVERGTYNEQFF.

This chain joins TRBV7-8 and TRBJ2-3; the TCRdb call, TRBD2, lacks DNA for checking. CDR3 size: 18 residues. The V gene's germline CDR1 is SGHVS and CDR2 FQNEAQ. Here the CDR3 reads CASSLAFSGRAIADTQYF.

V is TRBV3-1 and J is TRBJ2-1. The CDR3 runs 14 residues. Per the germline V gene, CDR1 is LGHDT and CDR2 is YNNKEL (reference sequence). The CDR3 reads CASSQGAAGNEQFF.

V and J are TRBV9 and TRBJ2-2; the TRBD2 assignment by TCRdb is unverifiable without DNA. Per germline, CDR1 SGDLS and CDR2 YYNGEE. The CDR3 spans 16 residues. The CDR3 sequence is CASRRGLAGVTGELFF.

The rearrangement joins TRBV18 to TRBJ1-1; TCRdb returns TRBD1, unconfirmable since there is no DNA. The CDR3 loop spans 18 amino acids. Germline lookup yields CDR1 KGHSH and CDR2 LQKENI. This CDR3 is CASSPFPQQGSQTREAFF.

This CDR3 reads CASSLSIAHEQYF. J is TRBJ2-7 and V is TRBV27. The germline CDR1 and CDR2 sequences are MNHEY and SMNVEV (reference sequence). The CDR3 is 13 residues long.

The chain links TRBV5-1 to TRBJ1-1. Germline-derived CDR1 and CDR2 are SGHRS and YFSETQ. The CDR3 is 15 residues long. The CDR3 sequence is CASSLLELMNTEAFF.

The rearrangement uses TRBV5-1 and TRBJ1-2. CDR1 is SGHRS, CDR2 YFSETQ, per germline. This CDR3 has 14 residues. The chain's CDR3 is CASSPVQGSAGYTF.

The chain uses TRBV10-1 and TRBJ2-3; TCRdb calls TRBD2, which cannot be checked without DNA. The CDR3 has 14 amino acids. CDR1 and CDR2 (germline): WNHNN, SYGVQD (reference sequence). The CDR3 reads CASRPSGRTDTQYF.

The V and J genes are TRBV30 and TRBJ2-3; the D call of TRBD1 rests on TCRdb alone, since no DNA is present to check it. Germline-derived CDR1 and CDR2 are GTSNPN and SVGIG (reference sequence). This CDR3 has 16 amino acids. The CDR3 protein is CAWKGDGVGRADTQYF.

V and J are TRBV5-1 and TRBJ2-5. CDR1 is SGHRS, CDR2 YFSETQ, per germline. The CDR3 loop spans 16 amino acids. This CDR3 is CASSKVVGLRQETQYF.